This passage covers 27 T cell receptor beta chains from one sample sequenced in a study of blood T cell repertoires in COVID-19. The table came from immunoSEQ multiplex PCR; TCRdb's copy has only in-frame clones and leaves some out. The sample contains approximately 210,000 clones, around 80% of which appear only once. The material sequenced was peripheral blood. The receptors derive from a woman aged 40 to 50 with acute or convalescent COVID-19.

The V and J genes are TRBV3-1 (or the pseudogene TRBV3-2) and TRBJ1-4, with 10 bases matching TRBD1. In germline, CDR1 is LGHDT, CDR2 YNNKEL (reference sequence). Germline trimming cut 4 bases from V and 1 base from J; bases unmatched to any gene: 6. The CDR3 totals 17 residues. The CDR3 nucleotides read TGTGCCAGCAGCCCAGGGACAGGGGCGCGAACTAATGAAAAACTGTTTTTT. Protein sequence: CASSPGTGARTNEKLFF.

The rearrangement joins TRBV19 to TRBJ2-7; 10 bases are shared with TRBD1. This CDR3 spans 14 amino acids. The trim removed 5 bases at V and 4 bases at J, leaving 5 bases unmatched. The V gene's germline CDR1 is LNHDA and CDR2 SQIVND (reference sequence). The CDR3 DNA follows: TGTGCCAGTAGTGCCCTGGGACAGGGGTACGAGCAGTACTTC. It yields the protein CASSALGQGYEQYF.

The chain couples TRBV27 to TRBJ2-1; D not resolved. This CDR3 is 13 amino acids long. Germline V gene lookup returns CDR1 MNHEY and CDR2 SMNVEV (reference sequence). Between the trimmed V and J ends, which lost 6 bases and 1 base, there was a span of 7 bases. The CDR3 region is CASRSLSYNEQFF. The CDR3 DNA sequence: TGTGCCAGCAGATCCCTTTCCTACAATGAGCAGTTCTTC.

The chain couples TRBV5-4 to TRBJ1-1, with D maybe TRBD1 (6 bases). The CDR3 consists of 16 residues. Trimming shortened V by 2 bases and J by 0 bases, and 14 bases separated the two germline ends. In germline, CDR1 is SGHNT, CDR2 YYREEE (reference sequence). CDR3 protein: CASSFHRVAMNTEAFF. CDR3 in DNA: TGTGCCAGCAGCTTCCACAGGGTTGCTATGAACACTGAAGCTTTCTTT.

The gene calls are TRBV12-2 and TRBJ1-6; the D call TRBD1 from the table was never checked on the DNA. TRBV12-2 is recorded as a pseudogene. CDR3 length: 19 residues. The CDR3 nucleotides read TGTGCAAGTCGCTTAAACCCCCCTCCCGGACACCCATTTAATTCACCCCTCCACTTT. Its translation is CASRLNPPPGHPFNSPLHF.

This chain uses TRBV11-2 with TRBJ2-1, with D uncertain. CDR1 is SGHAT and CDR2 is FQNNGV in the germline V gene. The CDR3 is 15 amino acids. The V end lost 0 bases, the J end lost 3 bases, and 9 bases lay between the germline ends. CDR3 bases: TGTGCCAGCAGCTTAGATCACCAGGACTACAATGAGCAGTTCTTC. Translated, it gives CASSLDHQDYNEQFF.

J is TRBJ2-5 and V is TRBV7-2; TRBD2 matches at 9 bases. J gave up 2 bases and V 5 bases, and 3 bases lay outside the gene matches. Germline V gene sequence: CDR1 SGHTA, CDR2 FQGNSA. The CDR3 is 14 residues long. The CDR3 DNA reads TGTGCCAGCAGCCGTAGCGGGGGTCAAGAGACCCAGTACTTC. Amino acids: CASSRSGGQETQYF.

The genes are TRBV7-2 and TRBJ1-6, with D tentatively TRBD1 (6 bases). V was cut by 5 bases and J by 7 bases, with 15 bases left in between. CDR3 size: 15 residues. Germline lookup yields CDR1 SGHTA and CDR2 FQGNSA. This CDR3 is CASSPDRTTNSPLHF. CDR3 in DNA: TGTGCCAGCAGCCCAGACAGGACCACCAATTCACCCCTCCACTTT.

This chain links TRBV6-2 or TRBV6-3 with TRBJ2-7; D remains ambiguous. Germline V gene lookup returns CDR1 MNHEY and CDR2 SVGEGT. This CDR3 is 13 amino acids long. V lost 0 bases and J 5 bases, leaving 8 bases between the germline ends. CDR3 amino acids: CASSYSWQNEQYF. CDR3 bases: TGTGCCAGCAGTTACTCTTGGCAGAACGAGCAGTACTTC.

The chain's CDR3 is CASSQKSLTSGRKETQYF. In DNA form, the CDR3 reads TGCGCCAGCAGTCAAAAGTCCCTAACTAGCGGGAGGAAAGAGACCCAGTACTTC. V and J are TRBV23-1 and TRBJ2-5, with 12 bases fitting TRBD2. TRBV23-1 is an ORF, and what it does is uncertain. V dropped 2 bases and J dropped 3; count of bases not matched to a gene: 10. The CDR3 runs 18 residues.

The CDR3 spells CATSDHRSGQAYGYTF. The CDR3 DNA reads as TGTGCCACCAGTGACCACCGATCGGGACAGGCCTATGGCTACACCTTC. The chain carries TRBV24-1 and TRBJ1-2, with 8 bases lining up with TRBD1. With V trimmed by 4 bases and J by 4 bases, 10 bases remained unmatched. The CDR3 length is 16 residues. Germline-derived CDR1 and CDR2 are KGHDR and SFDVKD.

The V call is TRBV5-1, the J call TRBJ2-3; D gene ambiguous. V gave up 0 bases and J gave up 1 base, with 6 bases separating them. CDR1 and CDR2 from the germline V gene are SGHRS and YFSETQ. This CDR3 spans 14 amino acids. The CDR3 DNA reads TGCGCCAGCAGCTTGGATCTAGGCACAGATACGCAGTATTTT. Its protein is CASSLDLGTDTQYF. Variable domain in full (rest from reference TRBV5-1 and TRBJ2-3): KAGVTQTPRYLIKTRGQQVTLSCSPISGHRSVSWYQQTPGQGLQFLFEYFSETQRNKGNFPGRFSGRQFSNSRSEMNVSTLELGDSALYLCASSLDLGTDTQYFGPGTRLTVL.

This chain connects TRBV7-3 to TRBJ2-2; the match to TRBD2 covers 9 bases. V trimming: 3 bases; J trimming: 1 base; junction bases outside the gene matches: 9. CDR1 is SGHTA and CDR2 is FQGTGA in the germline V gene. The CDR3 contains 18 residues. CDR3 in DNA: TGTGCCAGCAGCTTTTTTCCTAGCGGGGCCGTGAACACCGGGGAGCTGTTTTTT. Protein product: CASSFFPSGAVNTGELFF.

In its sample, this clone was seen once. This sequence joins TRBV12-5 and TRBJ2-7, with D tentatively TRBD2 (6 bases). The germline gives CDR1 LGHNT, CDR2 FRNRAP. V shed 5 bases and J shed 0 bases, with 11 bases lying between them. The CDR3 consists of 14 residues. The CDR3 DNA is TGTGCTAGTGGTAAGGGACTCACCTCCTACGAGCAGTACTTC. Encoded protein: CASGKGLTSYEQYF.

The V gene is TRBV5-1, the J gene TRBJ2-4; 8 nucleotides line up with TRBD1. Germline assignment: CDR1 SGHRS and CDR2 YFSETQ. The CDR3 is 16 amino acids. With V trimmed by 4 bases and J by 7 bases, 13 bases remained unmatched. The CDR3 nucleotides read TGCGCCAGCAGCAGGACAGGGCAAGCGGGTTGGAACATTCAGTACTTC. Amino acids: CASSRTGQAGWNIQYF.

The J gene is TRBJ2-1, the V gene TRBV11-3; D perhaps matches TRBD1 (5 bases). V gave up 1 base and J gave up 7 bases, with 17 bases separating them. The CDR3 sequence is 16 residues long. Germline CDR1 and CDR2: SGHNT and YENEEA. The CDR3 sequence: CASSLGGPVRQNEQFF. The DNA of the CDR3 is TGTGCCAGCAGCTTAGGGGGTCCAGTCCGACAGAATGAGCAGTTCTTC.

The table lists this clone with a few counts. J is TRBJ2-7 and V is TRBV5-8; TRBD1 agrees at 7 bases. The length of the CDR3 is 16 residues. V shed 4 bases and J 0 bases; nucleotides not matched to a gene: 10. The germline V gene has CDR1 SGHTS and CDR2 YDEGEE. In nucleotides, the CDR3 is TGTGCCAGCAGCGACCTAGGACAGGTTCTCTCCTACGAGCAGTACTTC. Protein product: CASSDLGQVLSYEQYF.

J is TRBJ2-1 and V is TRBV2; a possible D gene is TRBD2 (6 bases). The ends were cut back, 7 bases at V and 10 bases at J, with 11 bases in the middle. The CDR3 runs 11 residues. In germline, CDR1 is SNHLY, CDR2 FYNNEI. This CDR3 is CASTSRGEQFF. The CDR3 DNA reads TGTGCCAGCACAAGCCGGGGGGAGCAGTTCTTC.

A few counts support this clone. The rearrangement joins TRBV7-2 to TRBJ1-5; 7 nucleotides align to TRBD1. CDR1 is SGHTA and CDR2 is FQGNSA in the germline V gene. The CDR3 contains 15 residues. J was trimmed by 2 bases and V by 4 bases; bases with no gene match: 5. The CDR3 DNA reads as TGTGCCAGCAGCTCAAATGGACAGGGCAATCAGCCCCAGCATTTT. Translation: CASSSNGQGNQPQHF.

This chain joins TRBV30 and TRBJ1-5, with D possibly matching TRBD1 (6 bases). V lost 0 bases to trimming and J lost 2 bases, with 8 bases between them. The CDR3 is 14 amino acids. The germline V gene encodes CDR1 GTSNPN and CDR2 SVGIG (reference sequence). The CDR3 DNA is TGTGCCTGGAGTGTACAGGGCGGCAATCAGCCCCAGCATTTT. As protein: CAWSVQGGNQPQHF. Full variable domain (outside the CDR3, taken from reference TRBV30 and TRBJ1-5): SQTIHQWPATLVQPVGSPLSLECTVEGTSNPNLYWYRQAAGRGLQLLFYSVGIGQISSEVPQNLSASRPQDRQFILSSKKLLLSDSGFYLCAWSVQGGNQPQHFGDGTRLSIL.

This rearrangement joins TRBV9 to TRBJ2-1; D is unresolved. CDR3 length equals 11 residues. Looked up from germline, CDR1 is SGDLS and CDR2 is YYNGEE. Trimming left V 4 bases short and J 4 bases short, with 3 bases between. The CDR3 sequence is CASSPYNEQFF. The DNA for the CDR3 is TGTGCCAGCAGCCCGTACAATGAGCAGTTCTTC.

This chain links TRBV2 with TRBJ1-1, with D uncertain. Germline CDR1 reads SNHLY; CDR2 reads FYNNEI. The CDR3 consists of 12 residues. Trimming removed 2 bases at V and 11 bases at J, with 12 bases between. Written as DNA, the CDR3 is TGTGCCAGCAGTGAAACTAAAAGTGGGGCTTTCTTT. Protein product: CASSETKSGAFF.

CDR3: CASSYGTGGYEQYF. In DNA form, the CDR3 reads TGTGCCAGCAGTTACGGGACAGGGGGCTACGAGCAGTACTTC. The rearrangement links TRBV6-2 or TRBV6-3 to TRBJ2-7; TRBD1 matches at 11 bases. The CDR3 is made up of 14 amino acids. Germline lookup yields CDR1 MNHEY and CDR2 SVGEGT. The V segment lost 2 bases and the J segment 3 bases; nucleotides outside the gene matches: 0.

V is TRBV5-4 and J is TRBJ2-3; unclear D gene. The ends were cut back, 0 bases at V and 3 bases at J, with 14 bases in the middle. The germline gives CDR1 SGHNT, CDR2 YYREEE (reference sequence). This CDR3 spans 16 amino acids. The CDR3 sequence: CASSLAGDILTDTQYF. CDR3 coding DNA: TGTGCCAGCAGCTTGGCCGGCGACATCTTGACAGATACGCAGTATTTT.

The rearrangement joins TRBV18 to TRBJ1-2; 7 nucleotides line up with TRBD1. This CDR3 is 13 amino acids long. Trimming took 5 bases from V and 8 from J; bases not matched to a gene: 8. CDR1 and CDR2 (germline): KGHSH, LQKENI. The CDR3 region has the DNA TGTGCCAGCTCAGGTACAGGGGTGGACGGCTACACCTTC. It specifies CASSGTGVDGYTF.

J is TRBJ1-3 and V is TRBV3-1 (or the pseudogene TRBV3-2); TRBD1 is a possible D gene (6 bases). Trimming took off 0 bases at V and 4 bases at J, with 16 bases between the two ends. Germline assignment: CDR1 LGHDT and CDR2 YNNKEL (reference sequence). The CDR3 sequence is 17 residues long. The CDR3 sequence: CASSQDGSQGTGNTIYF. The CDR3 DNA is TGTGCCAGCAGCCAAGATGGGTCGCAGGGGACCGGAAACACCATATATTTT.

This chain's CDR3 is CASSFRSVTDTQYF. The CDR3 bases are TGTGCCAGCAGCTTCCGAAGCGTCACAGATACGCAGTATTTT. This chain connects TRBV7-9 to TRBJ2-3; D remains unclear. CDR1 SEHNR and CDR2 FQNEAQ come from the germline V gene (reference sequence). Trimming left V 3 bases short and J 2 bases short, with 9 bases between. This CDR3 contains 14 residues.